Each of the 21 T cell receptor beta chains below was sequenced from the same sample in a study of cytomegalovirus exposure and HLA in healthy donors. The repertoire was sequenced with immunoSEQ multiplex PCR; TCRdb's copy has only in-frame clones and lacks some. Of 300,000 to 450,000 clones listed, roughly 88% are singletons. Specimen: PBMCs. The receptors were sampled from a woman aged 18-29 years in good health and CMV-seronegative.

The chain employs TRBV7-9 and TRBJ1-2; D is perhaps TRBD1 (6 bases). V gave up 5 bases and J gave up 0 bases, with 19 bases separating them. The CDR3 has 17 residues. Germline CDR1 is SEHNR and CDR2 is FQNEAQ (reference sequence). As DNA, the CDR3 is TGTGCCAGCAGCGCCCTACTCCGGGACATCCCTAACTATGGCTACACCTTC. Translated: CASSALLRDIPNYGYTF.

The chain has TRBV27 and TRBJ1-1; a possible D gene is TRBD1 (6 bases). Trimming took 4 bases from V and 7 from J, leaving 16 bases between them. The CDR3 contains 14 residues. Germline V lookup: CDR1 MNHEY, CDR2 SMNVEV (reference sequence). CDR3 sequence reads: CASSYKSTGYEAFF. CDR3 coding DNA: TGTGCCAGCAGTTATAAATCTACAGGGTATGAAGCTTTCTTT.

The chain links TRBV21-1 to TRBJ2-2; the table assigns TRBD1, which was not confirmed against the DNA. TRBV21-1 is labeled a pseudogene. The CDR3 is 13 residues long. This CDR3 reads CASTWPFTGELFF. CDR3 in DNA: TGTGCCAGCACTTGGCCCTTTACCGGGGAGCTGTTTTTT.

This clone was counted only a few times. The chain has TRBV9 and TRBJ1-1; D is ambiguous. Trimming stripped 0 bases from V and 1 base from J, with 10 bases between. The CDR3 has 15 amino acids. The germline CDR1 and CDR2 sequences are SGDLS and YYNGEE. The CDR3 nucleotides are TGTGCCAGCAGCGTAGTGGGAGGAGGGAACACTGAAGCTTTCTTT. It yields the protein CASSVVGGGNTEAFF.

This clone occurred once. The CDR3 region is CSVRKQGDTGELFF. The CDR3 region has the DNA TGCAGCGTTAGGAAACAGGGAGACACCGGGGAGCTGTTTTTT. The chain employs TRBV29-1 and TRBJ2-2; D possibly corresponds to TRBD1 (6 bases). The germline CDR1 and CDR2 sequences are SQVTM and ANQGSEA. The CDR3 contains 14 residues. The V end was cut by 5 bases, the J end by 3 bases, with 13 bases between.

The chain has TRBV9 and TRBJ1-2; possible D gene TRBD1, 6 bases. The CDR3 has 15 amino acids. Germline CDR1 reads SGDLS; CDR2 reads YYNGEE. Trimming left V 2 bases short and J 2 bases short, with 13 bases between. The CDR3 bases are TGTGCCAGCAGCGTCCAAGGCAGGGGAAACTATGGCTACACCTTC. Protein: CASSVQGRGNYGYTF.

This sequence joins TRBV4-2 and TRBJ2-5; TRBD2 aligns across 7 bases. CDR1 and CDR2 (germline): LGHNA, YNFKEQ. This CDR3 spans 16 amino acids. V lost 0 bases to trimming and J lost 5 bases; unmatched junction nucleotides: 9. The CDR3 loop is CASSQDRSGTTETQYF. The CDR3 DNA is TGTGCCAGCAGCCAAGATAGGAGCGGGACCACGGAGACCCAGTACTTC.

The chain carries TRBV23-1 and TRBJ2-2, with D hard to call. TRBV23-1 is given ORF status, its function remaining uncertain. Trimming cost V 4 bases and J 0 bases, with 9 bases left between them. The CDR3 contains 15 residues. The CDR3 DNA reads TGCGCCAGCAGTCGCCCCACTTCGAACACCGGGGAGCTGTTTTTT. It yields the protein CASSRPTSNTGELFF.

The DNA of the CDR3 is TGTGCCAGCAGCTTAGGTGGCCTGGACTATGGCTACACCTTC. It specifies CASSLGGLDYGYTF. V usage is TRBV7-8 and J usage is TRBJ1-2; D is unclear. The germline CDR1 and CDR2 sequences are SGHVS and FQNEAQ. V lost 1 base and J 3 bases, leaving 9 bases between the germline ends. The CDR3 is made up of 14 amino acids.

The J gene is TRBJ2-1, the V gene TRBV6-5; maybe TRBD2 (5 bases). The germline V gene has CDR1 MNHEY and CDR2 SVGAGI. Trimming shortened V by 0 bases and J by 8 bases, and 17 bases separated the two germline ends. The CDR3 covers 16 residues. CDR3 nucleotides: TGTGCCAGCAGTTACTCGGCCAGCGGTCCTATGGATGAGCAGTTCTTC. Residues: CASSYSASGPMDEQFF.

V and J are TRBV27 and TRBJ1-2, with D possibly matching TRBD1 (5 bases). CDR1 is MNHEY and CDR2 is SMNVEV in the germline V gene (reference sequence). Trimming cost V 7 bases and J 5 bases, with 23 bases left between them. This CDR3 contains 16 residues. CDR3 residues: CASTTRAQGNGYGYTF. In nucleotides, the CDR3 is TGTGCCAGCACCACAAGAGCTCAGGGTAATGGATATGGCTACACCTTC.

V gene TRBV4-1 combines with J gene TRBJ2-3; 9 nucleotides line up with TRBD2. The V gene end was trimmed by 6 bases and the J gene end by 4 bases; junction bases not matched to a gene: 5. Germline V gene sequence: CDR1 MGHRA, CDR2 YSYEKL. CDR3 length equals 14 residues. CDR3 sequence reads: CASRLSGGADTQYF. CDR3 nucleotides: TGCGCCAGCAGGCTTAGCGGGGGCGCAGATACGCAGTATTTT.

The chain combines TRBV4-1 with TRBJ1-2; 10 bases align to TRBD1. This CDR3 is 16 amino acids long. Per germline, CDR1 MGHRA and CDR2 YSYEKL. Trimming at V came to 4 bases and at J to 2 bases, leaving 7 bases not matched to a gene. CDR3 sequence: CASSPRWDRGNYGYTF. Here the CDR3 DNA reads TGCGCCAGCAGCCCGAGATGGGACAGGGGCAACTATGGCTACACCTTC.

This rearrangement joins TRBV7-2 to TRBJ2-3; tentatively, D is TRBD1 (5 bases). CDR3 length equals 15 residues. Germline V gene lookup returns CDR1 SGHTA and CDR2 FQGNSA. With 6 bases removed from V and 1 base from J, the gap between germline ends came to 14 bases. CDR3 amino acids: CASSFWTSGTDTQYF. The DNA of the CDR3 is TGTGCCAGCAGTTTCTGGACATCAGGCACAGATACGCAGTATTTT.

Written as DNA, the CDR3 is TGTGCCAGCAGTTCCCTTCAGGGGAACATTCAGTACTTC. Its translation: CASSSLQGNIQYF. The rearrangement uses TRBV2 and TRBJ2-4, with D perhaps TRBD1 (6 bases). The CDR3 sequence is 13 residues long. The V gene lost 5 bases and the J gene lost 7 bases, with 12 bases spanning the gap. Germline V gives CDR1 SNHLY, CDR2 FYNNEI.

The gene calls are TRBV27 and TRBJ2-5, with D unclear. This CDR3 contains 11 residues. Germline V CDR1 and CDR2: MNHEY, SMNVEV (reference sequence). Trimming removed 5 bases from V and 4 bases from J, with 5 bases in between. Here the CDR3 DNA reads TGTGCCAGCAGTGGCAGAGAGACCCAGTACTTC. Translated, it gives CASSGRETQYF.

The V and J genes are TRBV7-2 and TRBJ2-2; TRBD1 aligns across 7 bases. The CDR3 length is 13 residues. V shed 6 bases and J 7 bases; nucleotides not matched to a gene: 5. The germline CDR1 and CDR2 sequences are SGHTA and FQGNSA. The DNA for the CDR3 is TGTGCCAGCAGACGACAGGGCCTCGGGGAGCTGTTTTTT. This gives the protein CASRRQGLGELFF.

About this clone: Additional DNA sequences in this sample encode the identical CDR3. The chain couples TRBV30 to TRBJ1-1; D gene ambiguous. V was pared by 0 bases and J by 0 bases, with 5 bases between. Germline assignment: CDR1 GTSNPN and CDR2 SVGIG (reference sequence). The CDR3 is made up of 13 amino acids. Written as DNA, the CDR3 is TGTGCCTGGAGTGTAGGAGTGAACACTGAAGCTTTCTTT. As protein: CAWSVGVNTEAFF.

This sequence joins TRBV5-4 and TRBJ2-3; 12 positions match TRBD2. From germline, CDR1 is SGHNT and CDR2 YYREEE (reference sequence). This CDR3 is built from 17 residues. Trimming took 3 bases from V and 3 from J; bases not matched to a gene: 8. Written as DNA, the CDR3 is TGTGCCAGCAGCTCCACTAGCGGGGGGTCCCAAACAGATACGCAGTATTTT. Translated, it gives CASSSTSGGSQTDTQYF.

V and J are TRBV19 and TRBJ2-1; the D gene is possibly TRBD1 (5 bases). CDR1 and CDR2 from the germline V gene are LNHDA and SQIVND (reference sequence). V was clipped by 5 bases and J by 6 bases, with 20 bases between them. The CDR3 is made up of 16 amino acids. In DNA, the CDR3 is TGTGCCAGTAGTTCCGTGGGGCAGGGAACGGTCAATGAGCAGTTCTTC. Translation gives CASSSVGQGTVNEQFF.

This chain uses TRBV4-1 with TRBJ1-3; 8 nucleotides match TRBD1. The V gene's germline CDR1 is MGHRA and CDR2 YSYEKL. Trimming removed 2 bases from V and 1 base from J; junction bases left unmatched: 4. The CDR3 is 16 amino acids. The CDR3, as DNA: TGCGCCAGCAGCCAAATGGGACAGGCTTCTGGAAACACCATATATTTT. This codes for CASSQMGQASGNTIYF.